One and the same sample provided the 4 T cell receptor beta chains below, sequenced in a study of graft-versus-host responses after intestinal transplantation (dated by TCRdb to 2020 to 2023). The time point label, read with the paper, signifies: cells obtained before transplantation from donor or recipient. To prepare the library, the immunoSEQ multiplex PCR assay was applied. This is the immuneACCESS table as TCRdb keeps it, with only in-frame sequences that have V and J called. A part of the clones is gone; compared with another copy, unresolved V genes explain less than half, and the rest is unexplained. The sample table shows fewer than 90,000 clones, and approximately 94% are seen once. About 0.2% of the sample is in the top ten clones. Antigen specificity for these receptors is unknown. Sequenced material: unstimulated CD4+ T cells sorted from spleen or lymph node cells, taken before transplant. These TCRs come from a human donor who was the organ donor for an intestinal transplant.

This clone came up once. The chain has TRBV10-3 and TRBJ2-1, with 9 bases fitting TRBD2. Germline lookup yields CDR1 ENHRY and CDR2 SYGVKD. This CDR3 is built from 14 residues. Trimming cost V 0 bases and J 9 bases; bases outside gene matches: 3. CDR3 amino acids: CAISESAGGGEQFF. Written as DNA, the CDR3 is TGTGCCATCAGTGAGTCAGCGGGGGGCGGTGAGCAGTTCTTC.

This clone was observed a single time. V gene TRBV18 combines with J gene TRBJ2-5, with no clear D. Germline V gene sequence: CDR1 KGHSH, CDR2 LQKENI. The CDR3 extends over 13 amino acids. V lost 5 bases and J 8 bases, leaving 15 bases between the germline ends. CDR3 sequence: CASSLESSFTQYF. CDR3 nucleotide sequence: TGTGCCAGCTCATTAGAATCGAGTTTTACCCAGTACTTC.

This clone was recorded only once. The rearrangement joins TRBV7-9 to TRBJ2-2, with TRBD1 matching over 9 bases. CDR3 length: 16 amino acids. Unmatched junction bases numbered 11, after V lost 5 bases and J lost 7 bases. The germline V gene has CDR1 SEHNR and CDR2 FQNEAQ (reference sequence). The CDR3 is CASSPRDRDRVGELFF. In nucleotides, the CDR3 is TGTGCCAGCAGCCCCCGGGACAGGGACAGGGTCGGGGAGCTGTTTTTT.

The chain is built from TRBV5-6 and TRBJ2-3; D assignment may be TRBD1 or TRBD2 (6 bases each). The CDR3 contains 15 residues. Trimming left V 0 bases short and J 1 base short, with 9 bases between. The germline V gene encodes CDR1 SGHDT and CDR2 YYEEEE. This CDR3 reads CASSLAGGRTDTQYF. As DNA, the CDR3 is TGTGCCAGCAGCTTGGCCGGGGGCCGCACAGATACGCAGTATTTT. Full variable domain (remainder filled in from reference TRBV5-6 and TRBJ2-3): DAGVTQSPTHLIKTRGQQVTLRCSPKSGHDTVSWYQQALGQGPQFIFQYYEEEERQRGNFPDRFSGHQFPNYSSELNVNALLLGDSALYLCASSLAGGRTDTQYFGPGTRLTVL.